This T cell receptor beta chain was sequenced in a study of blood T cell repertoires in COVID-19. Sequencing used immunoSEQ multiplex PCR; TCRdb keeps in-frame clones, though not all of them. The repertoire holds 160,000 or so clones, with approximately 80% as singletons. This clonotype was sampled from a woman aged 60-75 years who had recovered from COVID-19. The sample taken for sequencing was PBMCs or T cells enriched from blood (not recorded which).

CDR3 residues: CASSGDSLGNTIYF. The CDR3 region has the DNA TGTGCCAGCAGTGGGGACAGCCTCGGCAACACCATATATTTT. This chain links TRBV2 with TRBJ1-3; 7 bases line up with TRBD1. V gave up 4 bases and J gave up 7 bases; unmatched junction bases: 7. This CDR3 has 14 residues. Germline V gives CDR1 SNHLY, CDR2 FYNNEI.